The T cell receptor beta chain described here comes from a study of molecular identifiers for immune sequencing clone quantification. Germline V gene lookup returns CDR1 DFQATT and CDR2 SNEGSKA (reference sequence). There are 16 residues in the CDR3. Trimming cost V 6 bases and J 1 base, with 22 bases left between them. Study results and limitations: Identical TCR molecules that share a barcode could lead to an underestimation of highly expanded clone sizes. Spiked TCR RNA from one Jurkat cell reportedly showed up when mixed among around 1 million naive cells.

In the case of this clonotype: Its antigen remains unidentified.

One entry per CDR3 protein, called by TCRdb with MiXCR from the PCR reads. The data show nearly 650,000 distinct CDR3 sequences, with about 25% seen just once and about 0.81% held by the top ten. Libraries for naive CD8 T cells, which were made from around 20,000 to 1,000,000 sorted cells, drew on 10%, 30% or 50% of the RNA. CD8+CD4-CCR7+CD45RA+ sorting gave the naive CD8 T cells. The TCR sequence derives from a human donor in good health. Some libraries in this study had Jurkat cell RNA spiked in. The sequencing sample was made of naive CD8+ T cells from blood, with Jurkat cell RNA spiked in. Noted subset: FACS-sorted CD8+CD4-CCR7+CD45RA+ naive T cells. The V gene is TRBV20-1, the J gene TRBJ2-7; D not resolved. CDR3 sequence (DNA): TGCAGTGCCCCTAGGTTCGGCGATATTAAGTCCTACGAGCAGTACTTC. This gives the protein CSAPRFGDIKSYEQYF.